Listed below are T cell receptor beta chains from one sample, sequenced in a study of blood T cell repertoires in COVID-19. This table comes from immunoSEQ multiplex PCR, and its TCRdb copy is limited to in-frame clones, with some not included. The table has around 250,000 clones, 70% to 90% seen once. Sequencing was done on a sample of PBMCs or T cells enriched from blood (not recorded which). The receptors here all came from a man aged 18 to 30 who had recovered from COVID-19. CDR3s include the opening cysteine and the closing phenylalanine or tryptophan. The D gene is left open where the match is weak. Only some rows state a clone size, as once, few, many or a class for expanded clones.

j_call d_call v_call clone_size cdr3_nt cdr3_aa
TRBJ2-1 . TRBV27 . TGTGCCAGCAGTTCAACTAGCCCGGTCGTAGGTGAGCAGTTCTTC CASSSTSPVVGEQFF
TRBJ2-3 . TRBV6-5 . TGTGCCAGCAGTTACGCCCAACCAGGTAGCACAGATACGCAGTATTTT CASSYAQPGSTDTQYF
TRBJ2-3 . TRBV24-1 . TGTGCCACCAGTGATTTCCAGAGCACAGATACGCAGTATTTT CATSDFQSTDTQYF
TRBJ1-5 TRBD1 TRBV6-6 . TGTGCCAGCAGCGGGACAGGACATAGCAATCAGCCCCAGCATTTT CASSGTGHSNQPQHF
TRBJ1-6 . TRBV28 once TGTGCCAGCAGGAGCCAGGGGAGCTCCTATAATTCACCCCTCCACTTT CASRSQGSSYNSPLHF
TRBJ1-2 . TRBV2 . TGTGCCAGCAGTCGAGAACAGGGACACTATGGCTACACCTTC CASSREQGHYGYTF
TRBJ1-5 . TRBV21-1 . TGTGCCAGCAGCTCACAACAGGAGCCTCATAGCAATCAGCCCCAGCATTTT CASSSQQEPHSNQPQHF
TRBJ1-4 . TRBV28 . TGTGCCAGCAGTCGACGGGGGACTAATGAAAAACTGTTTTTT CASSRRGTNEKLFF
TRBJ2-7 . TRBV7-2 . TGTGCCAGCAGCTTAGGGGACACCTACGAGCAGTACTTC CASSLGDTYEQYF
TRBJ2-1 TRBD2 TRBV5-1 . TGCGCCAGCAGCAGCCTCCGGGAGGCTAGCGGGGGGAATGAGCAGTTCTTC CASSSLREASGGNEQFF
TRBJ2-7 . TRBV5-1 . TGCGCCAGCAGCTTGGCCTCTAGCTACGAGCAGTACTTC CASSLASSYEQYF
TRBJ1-3 . TRBV10-2 once TGCGCCAGCAGTGTCCCCCAGGGTTTCTCTGGAAACACCATATATTTT CASSVPQGFSGNTIYF
TRBJ1-6 TRBD1 TRBV3-1/TRBV3-2 . TGTGCCAGCAGCCGGGACAGTTCAAGCTCCTATAATTCACCCCTCCACTTT CASSRDSSSSYNSPLHF
TRBJ2-3 TRBD2 TRBV7-6 . TGTGCCAGCAGCTTAAGCGGGAGCGCAGATACGCAGTATTTT CASSLSGSADTQYF
TRBJ2-6 TRBD1 TRBV5-8 . TGTGCCAGCAGCCAAGGGACAGACTTTAGCTCTGGGGCCAACGTCCTGACTTTC CASSQGTDFSSGANVLTF
TRBJ2-3 TRBD2 TRBV6-5 . TGTGCCACCCAGCCGGGACTATCCACAGATACGCAGTATTTT CATQPGLSTDTQYF
TRBJ1-5 . TRBV11-2 . TGTGCCAGCAGCTCCGATCCCGGGGGGCAGCCCCAGCATTTT CASSSDPGGQPQHF
TRBJ1-5 . TRBV30 . TGTGCCTGGAGTAAGCGACAGGCCGTAATCTATAGCAATCAGCCCCAGCATTTT CAWSKRQAVIYSNQPQHF
TRBJ2-3 . TRBV5-5 . TGTGCCAGCATTTTGATTGCGGGGAGCACAGATACGCAGTATTTT CASILIAGSTDTQYF
TRBJ1-2 TRBD1 TRBV19 . TGTGCCAGTAGTATACGGGGGACAGGACACACCTTC CASSIRGTGHTF
TRBJ2-1 TRBD2 TRBV7-8 . TGTGCCAGCAGCTTAGTTCCCAGGGAGGGGTCGGATGAGCAGTTCTTC CASSLVPREGSDEQFF
TRBJ1-4 . TRBV18 . TGTGCCAGCTCCCTAGGAAAGGGGGAAAAACTGTTTTTT CASSLGKGEKLFF
TRBJ1-3 . TRBV6-5 once TGTGCCAGCCGACAGAGTGGAAACACCATATATTTT CASRQSGNTIYF
TRBJ1-3 TRBD1 TRBV3-1/TRBV3-2 . TGTGCCAGCAGCGCCGTATGGACAGGGAGGACCAACACCATATATTTT CASSAVWTGRTNTIYF
TRBJ1-2 TRBD1 TRBV5-1 . TGCGCCAGCACCCCGGGACAGGGGGCTGGCTACACCTTC CASTPGQGAGYTF
TRBJ1-2 . TRBV11-2 . TGTGCCAGCACCGACGGGGAAGGCTATGGCTACACCTTC CASTDGEGYGYTF